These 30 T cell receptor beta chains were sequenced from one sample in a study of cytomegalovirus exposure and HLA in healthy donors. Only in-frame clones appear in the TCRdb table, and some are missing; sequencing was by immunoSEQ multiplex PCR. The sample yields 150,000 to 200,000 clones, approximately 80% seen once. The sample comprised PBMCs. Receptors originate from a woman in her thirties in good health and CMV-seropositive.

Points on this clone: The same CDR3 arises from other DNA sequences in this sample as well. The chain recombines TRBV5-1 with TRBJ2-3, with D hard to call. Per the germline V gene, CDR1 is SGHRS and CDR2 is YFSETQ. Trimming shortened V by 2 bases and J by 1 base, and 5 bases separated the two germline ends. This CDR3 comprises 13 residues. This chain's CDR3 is CASSLTGTDTQYF. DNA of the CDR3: TGCGCCAGCAGCTTAACGGGCACAGATACGCAGTATTTT.

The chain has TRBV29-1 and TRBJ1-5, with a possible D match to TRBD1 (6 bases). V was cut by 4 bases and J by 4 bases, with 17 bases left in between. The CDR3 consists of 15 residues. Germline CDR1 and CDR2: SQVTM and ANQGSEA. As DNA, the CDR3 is TGCAGCGTTGTAGAAAAAACAGGGATAAATCAGCCCCAGCATTTT. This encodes CSVVEKTGINQPQHF. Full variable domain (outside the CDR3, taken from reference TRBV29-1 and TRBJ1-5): SAVISQKPSRDICQRGTSLTIQCQVDSQVTMMFWYRQQPGQSLTLIATANQGSEATYESGFVIDKFPISRPNLTFSTLTVSNMSPEDSSIYLCSVVEKTGINQPQHFGDGTRLSIL.

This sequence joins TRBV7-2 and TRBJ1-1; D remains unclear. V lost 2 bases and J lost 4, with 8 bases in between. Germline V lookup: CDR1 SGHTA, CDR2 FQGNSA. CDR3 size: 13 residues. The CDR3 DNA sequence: TGTGCCAGCAGCTTATCCGGGTTCACTGAAGCTTTCTTT. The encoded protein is CASSLSGFTEAFF.

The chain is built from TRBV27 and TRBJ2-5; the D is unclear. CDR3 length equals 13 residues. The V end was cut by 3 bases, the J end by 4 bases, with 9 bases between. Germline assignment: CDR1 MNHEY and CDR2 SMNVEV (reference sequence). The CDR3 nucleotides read TGTGCCAGCAGTTTGGGTAGCCCAGAGACCCAGTACTTC. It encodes CASSLGSPETQYF.

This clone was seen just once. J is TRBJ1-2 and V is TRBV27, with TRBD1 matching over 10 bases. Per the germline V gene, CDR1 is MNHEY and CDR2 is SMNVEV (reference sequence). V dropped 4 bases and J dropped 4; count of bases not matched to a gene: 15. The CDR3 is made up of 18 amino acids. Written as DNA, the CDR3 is TGTGCCAGCAGTTCCTACCGGGACAGGGGACCCCGCTTCTATGGCTACACCTTC. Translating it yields CASSSYRDRGPRFYGYTF.

The CDR3 coding sequence is TGTGCCAGTAGTATCGGCGGCGGGAGGGCCGGTGGCGAGCAGTACTTC. This encodes CASSIGGGRAGGEQYF. The J gene is TRBJ2-7, the V gene TRBV19; 9 bases are shared with TRBD2. V gave up 3 bases and J gave up 6 bases; unmatched junction bases: 12. The CDR3 covers 16 residues. Germline V CDR1 and CDR2: LNHDA, SQIVND (reference sequence).

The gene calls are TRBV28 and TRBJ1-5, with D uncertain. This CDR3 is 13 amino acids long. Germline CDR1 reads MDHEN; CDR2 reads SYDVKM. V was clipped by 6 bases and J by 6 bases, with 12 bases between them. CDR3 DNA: TGTGCCAGCAGCGCGTACGGGAGTCAGCCCCAGCATTTT. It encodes CASSAYGSQPQHF.

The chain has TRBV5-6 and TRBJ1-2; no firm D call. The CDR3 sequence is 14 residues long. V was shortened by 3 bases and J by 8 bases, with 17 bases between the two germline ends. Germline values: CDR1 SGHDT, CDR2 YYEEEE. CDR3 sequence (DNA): TGTGCCAGCAGCTCCCCCGGAGTGATGGAGGGCTACACCTTC. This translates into CASSSPGVMEGYTF.

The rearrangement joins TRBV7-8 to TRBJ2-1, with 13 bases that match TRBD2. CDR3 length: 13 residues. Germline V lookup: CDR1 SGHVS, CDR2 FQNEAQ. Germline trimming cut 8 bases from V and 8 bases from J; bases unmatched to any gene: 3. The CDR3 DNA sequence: TGTGCCAGCGGAGGGACTAGCGGGGATGAGCAGTTCTTC. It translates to CASGGTSGDEQFF.

The CDR3, as DNA: TGTGCCAGCAGTAATCAGGGGGCGAGTTACACCGGGGAGCTGTTTTTT. Its translation is CASSNQGASYTGELFF. This sequence joins TRBV2 and TRBJ2-2; 8 nucleotides align to TRBD1. J gave up 3 bases and V 5 bases, and 8 bases lay outside the gene matches. Germline-derived CDR1 and CDR2 are SNHLY and FYNNEI. This CDR3 region has 16 residues.

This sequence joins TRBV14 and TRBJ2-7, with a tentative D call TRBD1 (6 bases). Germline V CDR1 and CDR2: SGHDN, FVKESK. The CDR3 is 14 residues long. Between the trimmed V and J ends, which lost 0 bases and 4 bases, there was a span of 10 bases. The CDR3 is CASSQEEQGYEQYF. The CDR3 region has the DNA TGTGCCAGCAGCCAAGAGGAGCAGGGGTACGAGCAGTACTTC.

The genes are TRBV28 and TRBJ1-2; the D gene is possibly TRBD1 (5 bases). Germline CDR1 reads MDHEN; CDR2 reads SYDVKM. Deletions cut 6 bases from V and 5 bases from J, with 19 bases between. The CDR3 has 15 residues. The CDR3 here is CASSLGTSVTYGYTF. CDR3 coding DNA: TGTGCCAGCAGCCTAGGGACTTCTGTGACTTATGGCTACACCTTC.

The CDR3 coding sequence is TGTGCCATCGCCCCGCGGTCCCCCGCCAATGAGCAGTTCTTC. Its translation: CAIAPRSPANEQFF. The gene calls are TRBV10-3 and TRBJ2-1; no definite D call. The CDR3 runs to 14 residues. V lost 8 bases and J lost 6, with 17 bases in between. The V gene's germline CDR1 is ENHRY and CDR2 SYGVKD.

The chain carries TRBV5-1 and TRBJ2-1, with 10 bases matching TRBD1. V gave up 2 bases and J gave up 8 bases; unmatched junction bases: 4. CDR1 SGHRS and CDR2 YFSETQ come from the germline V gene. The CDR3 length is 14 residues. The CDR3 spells CASSLGTGDDEQFF. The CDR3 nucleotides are TGCGCCAGCAGCTTAGGGACAGGGGATGATGAGCAGTTCTTC.

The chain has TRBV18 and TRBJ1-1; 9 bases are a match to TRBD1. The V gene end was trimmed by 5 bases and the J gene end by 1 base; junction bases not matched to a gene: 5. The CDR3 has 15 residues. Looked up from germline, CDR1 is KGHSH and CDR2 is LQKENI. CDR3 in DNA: TGTGCCAGCTCAACAGGGGGCGGAGAGAACACTGAAGCTTTCTTT. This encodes CASSTGGGENTEAFF.

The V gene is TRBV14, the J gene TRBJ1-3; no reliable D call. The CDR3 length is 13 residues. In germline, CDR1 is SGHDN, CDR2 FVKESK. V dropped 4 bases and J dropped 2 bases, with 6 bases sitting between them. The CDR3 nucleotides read TGTGCCAGCAGCCGACTTCCTGGAAACACCATATATTTT. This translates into CASSRLPGNTIYF. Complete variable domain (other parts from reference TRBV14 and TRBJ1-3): EAGVTQFPSHSVIEKGQTVTLRCDPISGHDNLYWYRRVMGKEIKFLLHFVKESKQDESGMPNNRFLAERTGGTYSTLKVQPAELEDSGVYFCASSRLPGNTIYFGEGSWLTVV.

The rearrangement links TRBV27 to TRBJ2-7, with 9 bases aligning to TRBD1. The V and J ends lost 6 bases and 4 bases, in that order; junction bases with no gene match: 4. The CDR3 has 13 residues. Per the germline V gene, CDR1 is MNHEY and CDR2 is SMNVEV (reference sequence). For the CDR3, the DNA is TGTGCCAGCAGCCGGACAGGGGCTTACGAGCAGTACTTC. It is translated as CASSRTGAYEQYF.

Here the CDR3 reads CASSFSGGRNIQYF. The CDR3 nucleotides read TGCGCCAGCAGCTTCTCCGGGGGAAGAAACATTCAGTACTTC. The rearrangement joins TRBV5-1 to TRBJ2-4, with D possibly TRBD2 on 6 matching bases. The CDR3 is 14 amino acids. The ends were cut back, 2 bases at V and 6 bases at J, with 12 bases in the middle. The germline V gene encodes CDR1 SGHRS and CDR2 YFSETQ.

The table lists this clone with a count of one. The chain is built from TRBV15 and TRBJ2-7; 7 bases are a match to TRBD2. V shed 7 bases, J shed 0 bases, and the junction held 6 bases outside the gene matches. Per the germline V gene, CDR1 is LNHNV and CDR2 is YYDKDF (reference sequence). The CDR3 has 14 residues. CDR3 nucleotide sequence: TGTGCCACCAAATCAGCGGGACGCTCCTACGAGCAGTACTTC. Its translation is CATKSAGRSYEQYF.

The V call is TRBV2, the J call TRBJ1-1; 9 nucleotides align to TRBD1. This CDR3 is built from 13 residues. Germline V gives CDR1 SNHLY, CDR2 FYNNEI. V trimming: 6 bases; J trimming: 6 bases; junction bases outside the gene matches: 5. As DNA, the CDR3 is TGTGCCAGCAGCCCACAGGGGGCCTCTGAAGCTTTCTTT. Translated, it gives CASSPQGASEAFF.

In DNA, the CDR3 is TGTGCTAGTGGTTTGCTAGGCGCTAACTATGGCTACACCTTC. Its translation is CASGLLGANYGYTF. The V call is TRBV12-5, the J call TRBJ1-2, with D uncertain. The CDR3 spans 14 residues. Germline V CDR1 and CDR2: LGHNT, FRNRAP. The V gene lost 2 bases and the J gene lost 0 bases, with 7 bases spanning the gap.

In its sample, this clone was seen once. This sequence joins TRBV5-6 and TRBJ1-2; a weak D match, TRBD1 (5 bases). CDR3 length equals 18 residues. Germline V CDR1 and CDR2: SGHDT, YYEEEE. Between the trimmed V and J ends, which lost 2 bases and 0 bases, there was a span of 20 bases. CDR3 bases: TGTGCCAGCAGCTTACGGAACCGACGACAGTTAGCTAACTATGGCTACACCTTC. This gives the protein CASSLRNRRQLANYGYTF.

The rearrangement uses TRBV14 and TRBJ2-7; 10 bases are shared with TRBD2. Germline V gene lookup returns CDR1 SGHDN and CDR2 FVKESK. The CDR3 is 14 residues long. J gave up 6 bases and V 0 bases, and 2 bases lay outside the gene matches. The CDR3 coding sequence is TGTGCCAGCAGCCAAGAACTAGCGGGAACCGAGCAGTACTTC. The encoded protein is CASSQELAGTEQYF.

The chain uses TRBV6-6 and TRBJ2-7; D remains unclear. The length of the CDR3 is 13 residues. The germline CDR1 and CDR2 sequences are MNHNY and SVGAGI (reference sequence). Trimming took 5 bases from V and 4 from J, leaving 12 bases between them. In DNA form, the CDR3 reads TGTGCCAGCAGTGCCACGGGTGGGTACGAGCAGTACTTC. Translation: CASSATGGYEQYF.

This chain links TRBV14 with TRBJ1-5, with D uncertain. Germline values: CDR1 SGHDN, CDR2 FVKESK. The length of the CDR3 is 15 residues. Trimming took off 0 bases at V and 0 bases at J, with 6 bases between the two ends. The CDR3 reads CASSQEGGSNQPQHF. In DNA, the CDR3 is TGTGCCAGCAGCCAAGAGGGAGGTAGCAATCAGCCCCAGCATTTT.

DNA for the CDR3: TGTGCCAGCAGCGTAGTCCCAGGGCGGACAGGCTACACCTTC. This gives the protein CASSVVPGRTGYTF. The rearrangement joins TRBV9 to TRBJ1-2; the D gene is possibly TRBD1 (5 bases). The V gene lost 0 bases and the J gene lost 8 bases, with 14 bases spanning the gap. This CDR3 comprises 14 residues. Germline lookup yields CDR1 SGDLS and CDR2 YYNGEE.

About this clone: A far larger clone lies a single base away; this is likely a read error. The CDR3: CASSLGQGVQPQHF. The CDR3 region has the DNA TGCGCCAGCAGCTTGGGACAGGGGGTTCAGCCCCAGCATTTT. The chain combines TRBV5-1 with TRBJ1-5; 9 bases line up with TRBD1. Germline V gene sequence: CDR1 SGHRS, CDR2 YFSETQ. V shed 0 bases, J shed 6 bases, and the junction held 1 base outside the gene matches. The length of the CDR3 is 14 residues.

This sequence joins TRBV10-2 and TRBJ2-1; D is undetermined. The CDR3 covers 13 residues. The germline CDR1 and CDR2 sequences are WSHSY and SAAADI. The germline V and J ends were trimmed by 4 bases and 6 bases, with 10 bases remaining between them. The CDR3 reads CASSVTISNEQFF. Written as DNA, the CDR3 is TGCGCCAGCAGTGTAACGATTAGCAATGAGCAGTTCTTC.

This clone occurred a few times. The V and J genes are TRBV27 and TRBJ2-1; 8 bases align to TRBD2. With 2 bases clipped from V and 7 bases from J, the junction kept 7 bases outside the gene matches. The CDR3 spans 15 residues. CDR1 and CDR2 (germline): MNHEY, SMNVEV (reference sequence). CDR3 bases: TGTGCCAGCAGTTTACTGAGCGGGAGCCTAAATGAGCAGTTCTTC. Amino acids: CASSLLSGSLNEQFF.

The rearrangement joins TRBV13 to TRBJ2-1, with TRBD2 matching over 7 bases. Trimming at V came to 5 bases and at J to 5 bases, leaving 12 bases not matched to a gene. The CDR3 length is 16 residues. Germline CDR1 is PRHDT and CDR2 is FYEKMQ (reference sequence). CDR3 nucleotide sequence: TGTGCCAGCAGCCACGACGTAGGGAGGGGCGACAATGAGCAGTTCTTC. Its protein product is CASSHDVGRGDNEQFF.